This T cell receptor beta chain was sequenced for a study of blood T cell repertoires in COVID-19. Across the study: Italy, Spain and the United States were the sources of the convalescent and acute COVID-19 samples. T cells, B-cell-depleted T cells, or PBMCs provided the cDNA or gDNA that served as material.

V was shortened by 4 bases and J by 2 bases, with 11 bases between the two germline ends. Germline V gives CDR1 LGHNA, CDR2 YSLEER. The CDR3 is 14 amino acids. As originally analysed: Amplified reference gene primers provided the basis for estimating nucleated cell counts. The data were produced by immunoSEQ multiplex PCR, yet TCRdb's version contains in-frame clones alone and is incomplete. From that table come the V and J calls and clone size; the DNA was used to work out D and trimming. The data hold more than 120,000 clones, with roughly nine tenths observed a single time. The sequence was collected from a human donor in a cohort sampled during active COVID-19. Sequenced sample: peripheral blood. The V and J genes are TRBV4-3 and TRBJ2-5; a possible D gene is TRBD1 (6 bases). This CDR3 is CASSLTGIQETQYF. DNA for the CDR3: TGCGCCAGCAGCCTCACAGGGATACAAGAGACCCAGTACTTC.